This T cell receptor (beta chain) was identified in a study of technical replicates of blood from a few donors. V was trimmed by 1 base and J by 8 bases, leaving 18 bases between them. The CDR3 has 15 amino acids. CDR1 SGHRS and CDR2 YFSETQ come from the germline V gene. Repertoires were generated with immunoSEQ multiplex PCR, while TCRdb's copy carries only in-frame clones and drops some. This sample has some 60,000 clones, with about 95% found just once. This TCR derives from a human donor in good health. Some clones in this sample may be carry-over from other donors' samples. This rearrangement joins TRBV5-1 to TRBJ1-2; D is unclear. The source material was PBMCs. CDR3 protein: CASSLTGGSGFGYTF. The CDR3, as DNA: TGCGCCAGCAGCTTGACCGGCGGTAGCGGGTTCGGCTACACCTTC.